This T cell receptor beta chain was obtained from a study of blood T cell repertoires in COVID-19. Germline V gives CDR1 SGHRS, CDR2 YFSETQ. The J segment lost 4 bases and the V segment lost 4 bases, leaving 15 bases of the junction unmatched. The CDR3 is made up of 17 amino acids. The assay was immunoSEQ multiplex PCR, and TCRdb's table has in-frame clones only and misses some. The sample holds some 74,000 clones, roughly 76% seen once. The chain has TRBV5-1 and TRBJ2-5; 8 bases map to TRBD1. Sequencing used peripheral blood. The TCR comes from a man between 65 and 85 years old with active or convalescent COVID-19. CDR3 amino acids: CASSRTPNQGAAETQYF. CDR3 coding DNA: TGCGCCAGCAGCCGAACGCCTAATCAGGGGGCGGCAGAGACCCAGTACTTC.